This T cell receptor beta chain was sequenced in a study of blood T cell repertoires in COVID-19. Libraries were prepared by immunoSEQ multiplex PCR; TCRdb keeps only in-frame clonotypes and omits some of them. The table has around 480,000 clones, roughly 90% seen once; the top ten hold 0.7%. Adults between roughly 18 and 89 years of age took part from under 30 US areas. The CDR3 covers 15 residues. From germline, CDR1 is KGHDR and CDR2 SFDVKD. V dropped 6 bases and J dropped 0; count of bases not matched to a gene: 7. This rearrangement joins TRBV24-1 to TRBJ2-7; 7 nucleotides agree with TRBD1. Sequenced material: PBMCs or T cells enriched from blood (not recorded which). The TCR sequence derives from a woman under 30 who had recovered from COVID-19. CDR3 bases: TGTGCCACCAGTAGTGGGACAGCCACCTCCTACGAGCAGTACTTC. As protein: CATSSGTATSYEQYF.